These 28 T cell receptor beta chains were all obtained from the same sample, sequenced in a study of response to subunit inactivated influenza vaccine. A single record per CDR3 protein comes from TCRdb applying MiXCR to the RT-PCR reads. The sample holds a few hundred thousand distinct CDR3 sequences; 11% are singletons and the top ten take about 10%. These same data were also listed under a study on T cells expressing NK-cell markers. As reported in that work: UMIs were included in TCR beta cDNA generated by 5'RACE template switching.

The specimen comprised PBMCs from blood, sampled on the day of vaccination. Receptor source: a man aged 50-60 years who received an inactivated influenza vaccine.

CDR3 in DNA: TGTGCCAGCTCACGGGGACAGAAAAATTCACCCCTCCACTTT. This gives the protein CASSRGQKNSPLHF. The J gene is TRBJ1-6, the V gene TRBV18, with 7 bases matching TRBD1. Germline trimming cut 4 bases from V and 7 bases from J; bases unmatched to any gene: 4. Germline assignment: CDR1 KGHSH and CDR2 LQKENI. This CDR3 has 14 residues.

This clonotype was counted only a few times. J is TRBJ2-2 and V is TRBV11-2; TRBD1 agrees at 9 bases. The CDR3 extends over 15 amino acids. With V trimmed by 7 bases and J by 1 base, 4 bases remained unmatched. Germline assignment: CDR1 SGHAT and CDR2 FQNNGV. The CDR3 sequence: CASTLGQGNTGELFF. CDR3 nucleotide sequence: TGTGCCAGCACCTTGGGACAGGGGAACACCGGGGAGCTGTTTTTT.

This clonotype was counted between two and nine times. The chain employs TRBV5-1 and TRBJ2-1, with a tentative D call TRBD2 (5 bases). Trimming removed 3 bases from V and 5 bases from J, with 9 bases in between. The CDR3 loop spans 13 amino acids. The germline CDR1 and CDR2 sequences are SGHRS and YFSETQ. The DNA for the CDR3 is TGCGCCAGCAGCTGGGGAGTGGACAATGAGCAGTTCTTC. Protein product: CASSWGVDNEQFF.

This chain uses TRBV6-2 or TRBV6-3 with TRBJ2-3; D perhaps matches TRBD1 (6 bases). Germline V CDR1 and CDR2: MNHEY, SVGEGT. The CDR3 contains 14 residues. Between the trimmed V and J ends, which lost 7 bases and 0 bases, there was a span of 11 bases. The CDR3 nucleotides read TGTGCCAGCATGTGGGGGCCTAGCACAGATACGCAGTATTTT. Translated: CASMWGPSTDTQYF.

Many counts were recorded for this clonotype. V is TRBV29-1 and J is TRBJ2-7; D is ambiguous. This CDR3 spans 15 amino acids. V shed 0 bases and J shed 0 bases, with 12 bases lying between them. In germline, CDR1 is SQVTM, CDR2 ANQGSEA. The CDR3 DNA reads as TGCAGCGTTGAAGATCCAACAAGGTCCTCCTACGAGCAGTACTTC. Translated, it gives CSVEDPTRSSYEQYF.

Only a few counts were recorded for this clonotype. CDR3 protein: CSARIGGQGAAGELFF. CDR3 in DNA: TGCAGTGCGCGTATAGGGGGACAGGGGGCGGCCGGGGAGCTGTTTTTT. The genes are TRBV20-1 and TRBJ2-2; 12 bases are a match to TRBD1. J lost 6 bases, V lost 6 bases, and 11 bases had no gene match. Germline CDR1 reads DFQATT; CDR2 reads SNEGSKA (reference sequence). The CDR3 sequence is 16 residues long.

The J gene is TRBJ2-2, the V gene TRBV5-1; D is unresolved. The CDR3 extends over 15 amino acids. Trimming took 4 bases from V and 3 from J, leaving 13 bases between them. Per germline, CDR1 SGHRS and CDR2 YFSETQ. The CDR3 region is CASSLRLRDTGELFF. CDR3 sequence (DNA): TGCGCCAGCAGCCTACGATTAAGAGACACCGGGGAGCTGTTTTTT.

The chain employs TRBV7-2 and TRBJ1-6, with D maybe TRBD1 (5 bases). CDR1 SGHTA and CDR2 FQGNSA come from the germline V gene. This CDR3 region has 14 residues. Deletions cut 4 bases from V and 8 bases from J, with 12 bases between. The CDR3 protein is CASSSRDGDSPLHF. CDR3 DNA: TGTGCCAGCAGCTCCCGGGACGGAGATTCACCCCTCCACTTT. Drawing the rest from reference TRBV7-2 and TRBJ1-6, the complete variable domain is GAGVSQSPSNKVTEKGKDVELRCDPISGHTALYWYRQSLGQGLEFLIYFQGNSAPDKSGLPSDRFSAERTGGSVSTLTIQRTQQEDSAVYLCASSSRDGDSPLHFGNGTRLTVT.

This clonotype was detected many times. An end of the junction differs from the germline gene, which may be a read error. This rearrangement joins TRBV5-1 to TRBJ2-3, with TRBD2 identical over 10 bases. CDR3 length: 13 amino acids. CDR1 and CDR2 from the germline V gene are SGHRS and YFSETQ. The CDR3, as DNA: TGCGCCAGCCACCCGGGGTCTAGCGGGGGCCGGAAATTT. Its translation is CASHPGSSGGRKF.

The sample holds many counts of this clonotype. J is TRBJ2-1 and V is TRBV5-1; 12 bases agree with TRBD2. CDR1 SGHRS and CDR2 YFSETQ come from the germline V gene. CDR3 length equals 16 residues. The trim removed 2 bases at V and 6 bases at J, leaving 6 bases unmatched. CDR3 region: CASSLLLAGGGNEQFF. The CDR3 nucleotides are TGCGCCAGCAGCTTACTACTAGCGGGAGGTGGCAATGAGCAGTTCTTC.

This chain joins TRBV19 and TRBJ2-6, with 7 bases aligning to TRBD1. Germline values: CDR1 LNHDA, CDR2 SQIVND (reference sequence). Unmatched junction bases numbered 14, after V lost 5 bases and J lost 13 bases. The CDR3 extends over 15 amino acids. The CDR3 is CASSVRQGDQPVLTF. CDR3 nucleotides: TGTGCCAGTAGTGTTCGGCAGGGGGACCAGCCTGTCCTGACTTTC.

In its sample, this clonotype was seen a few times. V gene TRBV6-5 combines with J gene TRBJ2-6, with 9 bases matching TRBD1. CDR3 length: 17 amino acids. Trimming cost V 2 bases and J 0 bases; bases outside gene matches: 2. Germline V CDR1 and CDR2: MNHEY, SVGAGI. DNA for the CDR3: TGTGCCAGCAGTTACGGGACAGGGAACTCTGGGGCCAACGTCCTGACTTTC. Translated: CASSYGTGNSGANVLTF.

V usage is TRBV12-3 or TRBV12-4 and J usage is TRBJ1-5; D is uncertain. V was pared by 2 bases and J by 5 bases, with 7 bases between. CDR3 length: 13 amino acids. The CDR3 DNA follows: TGTGCCAGCAGTTTAAACGGTTATCAGCCCCAGCATTTT. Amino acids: CASSLNGYQPQHF.

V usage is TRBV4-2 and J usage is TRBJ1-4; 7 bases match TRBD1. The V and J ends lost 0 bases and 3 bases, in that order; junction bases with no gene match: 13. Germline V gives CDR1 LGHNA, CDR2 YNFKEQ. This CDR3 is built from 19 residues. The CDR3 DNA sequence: TGTGCCAGCAGCCAAGATGGGAGACAGGGACAGACGTCTAATGAAAAACTGTTTTTT. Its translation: CASSQDGRQGQTSNEKLFF.

The CDR3 region is CASSVGDFNQPQHF. CDR3 DNA sequence: TGTGCCAGCAGCGTAGGCGACTTCAATCAGCCCCAGCATTTT. The chain couples TRBV9 to TRBJ1-5; D uncertain. This CDR3 spans 14 amino acids. Trimming pared 0 bases from V and 3 bases from J, leaving 7 bases between. Germline CDR1 is SGDLS and CDR2 is YYNGEE. Looking up the rest from reference TRBV9 and TRBJ1-5 gives the full variable domain: DSGVTQTPKHLITATGQRVTLRCSPRSGDLSVYWYQQSLDQGLQFLIQYYNGEERAKGNILERFSAQQFPDLHSELNLSSLELGDSALYFCASSVGDFNQPQHFGDGTRLSIL.

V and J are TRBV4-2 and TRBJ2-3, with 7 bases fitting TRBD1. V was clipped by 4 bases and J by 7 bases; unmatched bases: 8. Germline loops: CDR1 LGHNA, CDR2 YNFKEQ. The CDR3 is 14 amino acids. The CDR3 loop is CASSPQGYVNTQYF. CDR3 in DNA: TGTGCCAGCAGCCCACAGGGGTATGTAAATACGCAGTATTTT.

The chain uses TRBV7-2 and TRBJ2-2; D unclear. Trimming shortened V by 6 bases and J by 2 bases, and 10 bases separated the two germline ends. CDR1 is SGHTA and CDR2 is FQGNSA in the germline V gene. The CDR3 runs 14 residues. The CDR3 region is CASRRSENTGELFF. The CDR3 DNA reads TGTGCCAGCAGACGTAGTGAAAACACCGGGGAGCTGTTTTTT.

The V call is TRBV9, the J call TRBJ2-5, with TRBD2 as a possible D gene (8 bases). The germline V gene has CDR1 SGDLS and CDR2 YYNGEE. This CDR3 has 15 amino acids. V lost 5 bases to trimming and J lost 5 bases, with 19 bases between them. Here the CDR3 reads CASSAGRGLYETQYF. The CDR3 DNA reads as TGTGCCAGCAGTGCCGGGAGGGGGCTTTACGAGACCCAGTACTTC.

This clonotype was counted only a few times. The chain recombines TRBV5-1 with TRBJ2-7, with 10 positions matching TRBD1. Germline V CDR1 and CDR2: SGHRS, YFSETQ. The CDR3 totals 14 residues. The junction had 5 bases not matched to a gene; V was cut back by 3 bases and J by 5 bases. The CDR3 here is CASSYGTGADEQYF. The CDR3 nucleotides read TGCGCCAGCAGCTATGGGACAGGGGCTGACGAGCAGTACTTC.

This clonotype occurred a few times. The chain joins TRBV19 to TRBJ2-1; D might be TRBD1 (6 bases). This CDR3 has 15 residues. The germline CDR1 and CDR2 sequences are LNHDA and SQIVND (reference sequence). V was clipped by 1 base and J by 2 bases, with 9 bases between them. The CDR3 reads CASSIGGGAYNEQFF. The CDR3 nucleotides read TGTGCCAGTAGTATAGGAGGGGGAGCCTACAATGAGCAGTTCTTC.

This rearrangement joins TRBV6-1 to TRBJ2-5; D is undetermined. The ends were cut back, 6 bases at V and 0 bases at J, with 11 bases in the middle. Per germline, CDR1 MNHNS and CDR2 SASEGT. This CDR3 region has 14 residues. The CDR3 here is CASSETAYQETQYF. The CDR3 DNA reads TGTGCCAGCAGCGAGACGGCGTACCAAGAGACCCAGTACTTC.

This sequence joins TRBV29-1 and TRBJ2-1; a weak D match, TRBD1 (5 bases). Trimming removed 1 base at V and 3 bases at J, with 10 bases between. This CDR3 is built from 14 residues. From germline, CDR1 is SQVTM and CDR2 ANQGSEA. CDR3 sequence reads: CSVEAQAHYNEQFF. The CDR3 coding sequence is TGCAGCGTTGAAGCACAGGCGCACTACAATGAGCAGTTCTTC.

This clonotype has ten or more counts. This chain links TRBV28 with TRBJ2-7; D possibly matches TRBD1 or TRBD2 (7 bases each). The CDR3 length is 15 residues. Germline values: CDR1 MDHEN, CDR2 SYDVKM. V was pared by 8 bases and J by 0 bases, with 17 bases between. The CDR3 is CASARGGGFSYEQYF. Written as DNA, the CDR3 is TGTGCCAGCGCCAGGGGGGGGGGCTTCTCCTACGAGCAGTACTTC.

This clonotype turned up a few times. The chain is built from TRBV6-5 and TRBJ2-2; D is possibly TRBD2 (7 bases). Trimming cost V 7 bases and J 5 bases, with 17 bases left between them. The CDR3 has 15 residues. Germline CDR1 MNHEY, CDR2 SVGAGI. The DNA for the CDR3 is TGTGCCAGCAATTTGGGGGGGCAAGTGACCGGGGAGCTGTTTTTT. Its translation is CASNLGGQVTGELFF.

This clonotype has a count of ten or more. The CDR3 protein is CASSLADRFLDEQYF. As DNA, the CDR3 is TGTGCCAGCAGCTTAGCGGATCGCTTTTTAGACGAGCAGTACTTC. The rearrangement joins TRBV11-1 to TRBJ2-7, with unresolved D. Germline V lookup: CDR1 SGHAT, CDR2 FQDESV (reference sequence). The length of the CDR3 is 15 residues. V was shortened by 0 bases and J by 5 bases, with 14 bases between the two germline ends.

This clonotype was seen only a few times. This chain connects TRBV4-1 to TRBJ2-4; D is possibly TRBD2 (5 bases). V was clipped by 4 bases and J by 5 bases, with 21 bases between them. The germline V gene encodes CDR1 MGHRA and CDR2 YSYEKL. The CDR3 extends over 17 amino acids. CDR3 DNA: TGCGCCAGCAGCCTCAGAGCGGTGTTGGGAGCTGAAAACATTCAGTACTTC. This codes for CASSLRAVLGAENIQYF.

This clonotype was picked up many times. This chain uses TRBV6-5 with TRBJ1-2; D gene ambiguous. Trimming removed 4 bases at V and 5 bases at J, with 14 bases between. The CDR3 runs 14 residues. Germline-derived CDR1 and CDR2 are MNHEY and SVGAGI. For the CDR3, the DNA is TGTGCCAGCAGTTCCCTTATTTCGTCGTATGGCTACACCTTC. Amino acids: CASSSLISSYGYTF.

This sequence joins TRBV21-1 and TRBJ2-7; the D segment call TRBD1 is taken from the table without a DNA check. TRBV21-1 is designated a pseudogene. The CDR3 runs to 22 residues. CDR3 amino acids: CASSKVSNWDRARQGADYEQYF. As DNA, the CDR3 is TGTGCCAGCAGCAAAGTATCCAATTGGGATCGGGCTAGACAGGGGGCTGACTACGAGCAGTACTTC.